The next 3 T cell receptor beta chains were all read from a single sample in a study of T cell responses to AZD1222 COVID-19 vaccine. Measured with immunoSEQ multiplex PCR; TCRdb has only the in-frame clones, and not every one. The sample holds roughly 160,000 clones, around 87% seen once. Material: peripheral blood, obtained 28 days after the second AZD1222 dose. The source of these receptors is an adult who received the AZD1222 COVID-19 vaccine.

This chain uses TRBV2 with TRBJ1-2; D is perhaps TRBD1 (6 bases). The CDR3 extends over 14 amino acids. Germline CDR1 reads SNHLY; CDR2 reads FYNNEI. Trimming removed 6 bases from V and 3 bases from J, with 14 bases in between. In DNA form, the CDR3 reads TGTGCCAGCAGCCCCGGGACACGCGACTATGGCTACACCTTC. Translating it yields CASSPGTRDYGYTF.

The chain joins TRBV27 to TRBJ2-2; 7 bases map to TRBD1. CDR1 and CDR2 (germline): MNHEY, SMNVEV (reference sequence). J lost 2 bases, V lost 8 bases, and 5 bases had no gene match. This CDR3 region has 14 residues. CDR3 residues: CASRQGPNTGELFF. The CDR3 DNA reads as TGTGCCAGCCGACAGGGACCTAACACCGGGGAGCTGTTTTTT.

The J gene is TRBJ1-3, the V gene TRBV5-4, with D possibly TRBD1 on 5 matching bases. V was pared by 0 bases and J by 1 base, with 11 bases between. CDR3 length: 16 amino acids. CDR1 SGHNT and CDR2 YYREEE come from the germline V gene (reference sequence). The CDR3 sequence is CASSLAGGGSGNTIYF. The CDR3 coding sequence is TGTGCCAGCAGCTTGGCGGGGGGAGGGTCTGGAAACACCATATATTTT. Combining the CDR3 with reference TRBV5-4 and TRBJ1-3 gives the whole variable domain ETGVTQSPTHLIKTRGQQVTLRCSSQSGHNTVSWYQQALGQGPQFIFQYYREEENGRGNFPPRFSGLQFPNYSSELNVNALELDDSALYLCASSLAGGGSGNTIYFGEGSWLTVV.